This T cell receptor (beta chain) was documented in a study of blood T cells in healthy people across ages. This clonotype appeared a few times. Alongside a J-beta primer mix, a sample-barcoded 5' primer served in a second PCR lasting roughly 6 to 11 cycles. One entry per CDR3 protein, called by TCRdb with MiXCR from the 5' RACE reads. The table has fewer than 950,000 distinct CDR3 sequences, around 36% seen once; the top ten hold around 13%. Germline values: CDR1 DFQATT, CDR2 SNEGSKA (reference sequence). Trimming took 5 bases from V and 9 from J; bases not matched to a gene: 6. The CDR3 runs 14 residues.

The V call is TRBV20-1, the J call TRBJ2-1; 14 bases fit TRBD2. The sample was blood. The clonotype originates from a man younger than 35 in good health. CDR3 in amino acids: CSAVRTSGGLEQFF. The CDR3, as DNA: TGCAGTGCTGTCAGGACTAGCGGGGGGCTTGAGCAGTTCTTC.